The 20 T cell receptor beta chains given below trace back to one sample, sequenced in a study of T cells in Graves' hyperthyroidism and ophthalmopathy. Amplification targeted TCR beta CDR3 regions from RNA transcripts. The HTBI set primed first-round TCR CDR3 RT-PCR. TCRdb itself ran the multiplex PCR reads through MiXCR, one entry per CDR3 protein. The data show fewer than 600,000 distinct CDR3 sequences, with 12% to 15% seen just once and about 14% held by the top ten. The sequencing sample was made of blood. These receptors were obtained from a woman aged 40 to 50 with Graves' hyperthyroidism.

This clonotype was detected ten times or more. The V and J genes are TRBV18 and TRBJ2-6, with a weak D call TRBD1 (6 bases). Germline V gene sequence: CDR1 KGHSH, CDR2 LQKENI. The length of the CDR3 is 14 residues. V lost 4 bases and J lost 2, with 6 bases in between. CDR3 coding DNA: TGTGCCAGCTCACGGACAGCTGGGGCCAACGTCCTGACTTTC. Its translation: CASSRTAGANVLTF.

This clonotype showed up just a few times. The chain is built from TRBV20-1 and TRBJ2-1, with a possible D match to TRBD2 (6 bases). This CDR3 has 12 residues. The V and J ends lost 0 bases and 13 bases respectively, with 13 bases between them. Per the germline V gene, CDR1 is DFQATT and CDR2 is SNEGSKA (reference sequence). The CDR3 DNA is TGCAGTGCTAGAGATTGGGAGGAGGAACAGTTCTTC. As protein: CSARDWEEEQFF.

This clonotype was found a few times. J is TRBJ2-7 and V is TRBV10-3; D possibly corresponds to TRBD2 (6 bases). The CDR3 runs to 14 residues. V lost 6 bases to trimming and J lost 2 bases, with 14 bases between them. The germline V gene encodes CDR1 ENHRY and CDR2 SYGVKD. The CDR3 loop reads CAIREGSGTYEQYF. The CDR3 coding sequence is TGTGCCATCAGAGAGGGTAGCGGTACCTACGAGCAGTACTTC.

This clonotype showed up many times. The genes are TRBV6-1 and TRBJ1-1; no definite D call. Germline lookup yields CDR1 MNHNS and CDR2 SASEGT. This CDR3 spans 13 amino acids. The V end lost 6 bases, the J end lost 2 bases, and 10 bases lay between the germline ends. The CDR3 nucleotides read TGTGCCAGCAGGTACCAGGTAAACACTGAAGCTTTCTTT. Translation: CASRYQVNTEAFF.

The chain uses TRBV6-1 and TRBJ2-1; TRBD1 aligns across 8 bases. This CDR3 is built from 15 residues. Germline lookup yields CDR1 MNHNS and CDR2 SASEGT. The V segment lost 4 bases and the J segment 4 bases; nucleotides outside the gene matches: 6. In DNA, the CDR3 is TGTGCCAGCAGTGTGACAGGGGCAACGTACAATGAGCAGTTCTTC. This gives the protein CASSVTGATYNEQFF.

This clonotype was counted at least ten times. V gene TRBV5-1 combines with J gene TRBJ1-1; D gene unclear. From germline, CDR1 is SGHRS and CDR2 YFSETQ. Trimming took off 1 base at V and 2 bases at J, with 9 bases between the two ends. The CDR3 has 14 amino acids. In DNA, the CDR3 is TGCGCCAGCAGCTTGACCCGGTACAACACTGAAGCTTTCTTT. It specifies CASSLTRYNTEAFF.

This clonotype showed up just a few times. The rearrangement links TRBV2 to TRBJ1-4; 10 nucleotides match TRBD1. V dropped 2 bases and J dropped 7; count of bases not matched to a gene: 7. This CDR3 has 16 residues. Per germline, CDR1 SNHLY and CDR2 FYNNEI. DNA of the CDR3: TGTGCCAGCAGTGAACCTGGGACAGGGGAGGGTGAAAAACTGTTTTTT. Protein sequence: CASSEPGTGEGEKLFF.

The table lists this clonotype with many counts. J is TRBJ2-7 and V is TRBV28, with TRBD1 matching 12 bases. V shed 5 bases, J shed 7 bases, and the junction held 12 bases outside the gene matches. This CDR3 has 16 residues. CDR1 MDHEN and CDR2 SYDVKM come from the germline V gene. The CDR3 sequence: CASSIQAGQGAGEQYF. CDR3 DNA sequence: TGTGCCAGCAGTATTCAAGCGGGACAGGGGGCCGGTGAGCAGTACTTC.

The chain uses TRBV12-3 or TRBV12-4 and TRBJ2-7, with D unresolved. V lost 2 bases and J lost 7, with 15 bases in between. The CDR3 totals 14 residues. The DNA of the CDR3 is TGTGCCAGCAGTTTACAGGACGCCGTCTGGGAGCAGTACTTC. It is translated as CASSLQDAVWEQYF.

This clonotype was observed at least ten times. The V gene is TRBV28, the J gene TRBJ1-2; 7 bases fit TRBD1. Germline trimming cut 4 bases from V and 4 bases from J; bases unmatched to any gene: 9. Per germline, CDR1 MDHEN and CDR2 SYDVKM. CDR3 length equals 15 residues. The CDR3 bases are TGTGCCAGCAGTTCCCCCCTGGACAGGCTCTATGGCTACACCTTC. Translation: CASSSPLDRLYGYTF.

This clonotype was seen a few times. The rearrangement links TRBV5-1 to TRBJ2-7, with TRBD1 matching over 9 bases. V shed 5 bases, J shed 6 bases, and the junction held 9 bases outside the gene matches. CDR1 is SGHRS, CDR2 YFSETQ, per germline. The CDR3 length is 14 residues. This chain's CDR3 is CASSTGTGWGEQYF. For the CDR3, the DNA is TGCGCCAGCAGTACGGGGACAGGGTGGGGCGAGCAGTACTTC.

On this clonotype: A read error may be the cause here, since a much bigger clone is one base away. The chain employs TRBV5-1 and TRBJ2-2, with D possibly TRBD1 on 6 matching bases. V lost 0 bases and J lost 3, with 12 bases in between. Per germline, CDR1 SGHRS and CDR2 YFSETQ. The CDR3 is 16 residues long. As DNA, the CDR3 is TGCGCCAGCAGCTTGGCCCCACAGGGAGACACCGGGGAGCTGTTTTTT. Its translation: CASSLAPQGDTGELFF.

Many counts were recorded for this clonotype. This chain uses TRBV3-1 with TRBJ1-5; TRBD1 aligns across 10 bases. CDR1 is LGHDT and CDR2 is YNNKEL in the germline V gene (reference sequence). V was clipped by 2 bases and J by 2 bases; unmatched bases: 6. The CDR3 length is 17 residues. DNA of the CDR3: TGTGCCAGCAGCCAACACTCCGGGACAGGGGGCAATCAGCCCCAGCATTTT. Protein sequence: CASSQHSGTGGNQPQHF.

This clonotype has a count of ten or more. The chain is built from TRBV7-2 and TRBJ2-3; TRBD2 might be the D (5 bases). V lost 5 bases and J 8 bases, leaving 23 bases between the germline ends. The CDR3 is 16 amino acids. Germline CDR1 SGHTA, CDR2 FQGNSA. CDR3 protein: CASSPEGSRRGSTQYF. CDR3 coding DNA: TGTGCCAGCAGCCCAGAGGGATCTCGTCGTGGTAGTACGCAGTATTTT.

This clonotype was seen at least ten times. The chain employs TRBV13 and TRBJ2-7, with 9 bases that match TRBD1. This CDR3 is built from 14 residues. Germline CDR1 is PRHDT and CDR2 is FYEKMQ (reference sequence). V gave up 5 bases and J gave up 4 bases; unmatched junction bases: 6. CDR3 nucleotides: TGTGCCAGCAGCCCAAAGGGACAGGGTTACGAGCAGTACTTC. Translating gives CASSPKGQGYEQYF.

This clonotype has at least ten counts. This chain connects TRBV6-1 to TRBJ1-1; a weak D match, TRBD1 (6 bases). This CDR3 is 16 amino acids long. V was shortened by 4 bases and J by 0 bases, with 15 bases between the two germline ends. From germline, CDR1 is MNHNS and CDR2 SASEGT. The CDR3 protein is CASSGMGAAMNTEAFF. The CDR3 nucleotides read TGTGCCAGCAGTGGCATGGGGGCGGCTATGAACACTGAAGCTTTCTTT.

There are many counts of this clonotype. This chain joins TRBV20-1 and TRBJ1-2; TRBD1 might be the D (6 bases). This CDR3 has 14 residues. The germline V gene encodes CDR1 DFQATT and CDR2 SNEGSKA (reference sequence). V gave up 3 bases and J gave up 3 bases, with 14 bases separating them. CDR3 in DNA: TGCAGTGCTAGGGTCCGGGACACCTACTATGGCTACACCTTC. This translates into CSARVRDTYYGYTF.

This clonotype was found a few times. The rearrangement joins TRBV19 to TRBJ2-4, with 12 bases that match TRBD1. Germline CDR1 is LNHDA and CDR2 is SQIVND (reference sequence). The length of the CDR3 is 16 residues. The trim removed 5 bases at V and 7 bases at J, leaving 9 bases unmatched. CDR3 loop: CASSAVTGQGANIQYF. CDR3 DNA sequence: TGTGCCAGTAGTGCTGTAACGGGACAGGGGGCCAACATTCAGTACTTC.

This clonotype was observed many times. The chain combines TRBV28 with TRBJ1-2; D not certain. Germline CDR1 is MDHEN and CDR2 is SYDVKM. V shed 6 bases and J shed 2 bases, with 7 bases lying between them. The CDR3 runs 12 residues. CDR3 region: CASSVINYGYTF. The CDR3 nucleotides read TGTGCCAGCAGCGTGATAAACTATGGCTACACCTTC.

V and J are TRBV6-1 and TRBJ2-7; D remains ambiguous. This CDR3 is built from 16 residues. Germline V gives CDR1 MNHNS, CDR2 SASEGT. The ends were cut back, 7 bases at V and 0 bases at J, with 19 bases in the middle. Here the CDR3 DNA reads TGTGCCAGCACCGAAAGTGGGTTTTCTGGCTCCTACGAGCAGTACTTC. As protein: CASTESGFSGSYEQYF.